The sequence of this T cell receptor (beta chain) was determined in a study of blood T cell repertoires in COVID-19. Study-wide background: The origin of the acute and convalescent COVID-19 samples was the United States, Italy and Spain. T cells, B-cell-depleted T cells, or PBMCs provided the cDNA or gDNA that served as material.

Per the study methods: For nucleated cells, counts were estimated from reference gene primer amplification. TCRdb keeps only in-frame clones here, not all; method: immunoSEQ multiplex PCR. V and J calls and clone size are as listed in that table; D and trimming were resolved from the DNA. In the table there are some 220,000 clones, approximately 83% of which are singletons. With regard to this clone: The DNA is omitted, as the CDR3 cannot be located on it reliably, and the CDR3 follows TCRdb's listing.

The sequenced sample consisted of peripheral blood. This TCR derives from an older woman with acute or convalescent COVID-19.

CDR3 amino acids: CASSFGPGQGKSQTYEQYF. The genes are TRBV7-6 and TRBJ2-7; the listed D gene, TRBD1, was not tested against the DNA. The CDR3 is 19 amino acids in total, end residues counted. Germline V gives CDR1 SGHVS, CDR2 FNYEAQ.